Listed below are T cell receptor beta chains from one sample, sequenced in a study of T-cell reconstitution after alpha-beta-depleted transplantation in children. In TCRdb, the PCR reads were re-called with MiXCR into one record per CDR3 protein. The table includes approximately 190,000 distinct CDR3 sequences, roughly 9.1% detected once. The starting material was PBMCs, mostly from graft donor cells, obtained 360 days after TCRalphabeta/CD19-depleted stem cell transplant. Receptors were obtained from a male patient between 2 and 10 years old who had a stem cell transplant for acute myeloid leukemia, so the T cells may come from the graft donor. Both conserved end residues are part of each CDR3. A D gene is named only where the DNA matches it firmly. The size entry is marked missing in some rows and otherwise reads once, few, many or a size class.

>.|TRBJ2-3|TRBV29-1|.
TGCAGCGTTTCCACAGGGGGGGCCACAGATACGCAGTATTTT
CSVSTGGATDTQYF
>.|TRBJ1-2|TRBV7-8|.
TGTGCCAGCAGCTTAGCTCTAAGACCTACTCAGGGACTATATGGCTACACCTTC
CASSLALRPTQGLYGYTF
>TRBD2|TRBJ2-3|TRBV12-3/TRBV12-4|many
TGTGCCAGCGGGACTAGCGGCACAGATACGCAGTATTTT
CASGTSGTDTQYF
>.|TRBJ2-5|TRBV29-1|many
TGCAGCGTTAGTGTGGCAGGCGAGACCCAGTACTTC
CSVSVAGETQYF
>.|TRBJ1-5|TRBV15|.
TGTGCCACCAGCAGAGATCAAGGACGGCGCAATCAGCCCCAGCATTTT
CATSRDQGRRNQPQHF
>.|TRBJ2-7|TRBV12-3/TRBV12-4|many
TGTGCCAGCAGTCAGGATCCCAGCTCCTACGAGCAGTACTTC
CASSQDPSSYEQYF
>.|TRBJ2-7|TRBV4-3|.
TGCGCCAGCAGCCAAGAAGCAGGGGCATACGAGCAGTACTTC
CASSQEAGAYEQYF
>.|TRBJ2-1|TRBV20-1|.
TGCAGTGCTATTACCTCGCAGGGCGGCTACAATGAGCAGTTCTTC
CSAITSQGGYNEQFF
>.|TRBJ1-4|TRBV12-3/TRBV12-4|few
TGTGCCAGCAGTTTTGCGGAAAAACTGTTTTTT
CASSFAEKLFF
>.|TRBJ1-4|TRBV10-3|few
TGTGCCATCAGTGAGAGGCTGACTGACAAGAATGAAAAACTGTTTTTT
CAISERLTDKNEKLFF
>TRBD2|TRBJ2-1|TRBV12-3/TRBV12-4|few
TGTGCCAGCAGTTTAAACCTAGCGGGGGGCGATGAGCAGTTCTTC
CASSLNLAGGDEQFF
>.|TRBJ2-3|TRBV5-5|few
TGTGCCAGCAGGGGTCTGCATACGCAGTATTTT
CASRGLHTQYF
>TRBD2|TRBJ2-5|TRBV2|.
TGTGCCAGCCGCCAAGCGGGGGGAGAGGAGACCCAGTACTTC
CASRQAGGEETQYF
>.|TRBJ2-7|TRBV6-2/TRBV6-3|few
TGTGCCAGCAGTCCGAAGGGCCTAGTGAGTAACGAGCAGTACTTC
CASSPKGLVSNEQYF
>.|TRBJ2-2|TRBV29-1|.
TGCAGCGTCGAAAGACAGCTCGGGGAGCTGTTTTTT
CSVERQLGELFF
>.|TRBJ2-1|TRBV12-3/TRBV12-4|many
TGTGCCAGCAGTTGGGACCAATACAATGAGCAGTTCTTC
CASSWDQYNEQFF
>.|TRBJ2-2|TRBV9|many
TGTGCCAGCAGCGTAGGAGACACCGGGGAGCTGTTTTTT
CASSVGDTGELFF
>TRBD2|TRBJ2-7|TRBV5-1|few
TGCGCCAGCAGCTTAGCCACCGGGACTAGCGGGAGCCACCCCTACGAGCAGTACTTC
CASSLATGTSGSHPYEQYF
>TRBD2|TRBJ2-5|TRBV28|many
TGTGCCAGCAGCCAAATTTATGGGGGGACTAGCGGGCTGTACCAAGAGACCCAGTACTTC
CASSQIYGGTSGLYQETQYF
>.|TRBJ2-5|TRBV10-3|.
TGTGCCATCAGTGCAAGGGGGTTCCTAACGGGGGAGGAGACCCAGTACTTC
CAISARGFLTGEETQYF